In this sample, the clone carrying this TCR beta chain turned up once. Clones were read by immunoSEQ multiplex PCR, and TCRdb kept only the in-frame ones, dropping some. The table shows 57,000 or so clones, with approximately 83% occurring only once. Patients with a history of autoimmune disease or on systemic immunosuppression were excluded. The CDR3 extends over 12 amino acids. With 4 bases removed from V and 15 bases from J, the gap between germline ends came to 16 bases. Germline values: CDR1 LNHNV, CDR2 YYDKDF (reference sequence). This record comes from a study of OX40 agonist ivuxolimab in advanced cancers. About the study: Subjects had a mean age of around 60 years, with a range of roughly 20 to 79; just over 80% were male.

The chain links TRBV15 to TRBJ1-5; D possibly corresponds to TRBD1 (6 bases). The source material was CD4+ or CD8+ T cells sorted from blood, sampled in a trial of the OX40 agonist ivuxolimab. The sequence was collected from an adult with an advanced solid tumor such as melanoma, head and neck, liver or kidney cancer. The CDR3 here is CATSMEAGAMHF. The CDR3 DNA is TGTGCCACCAGCATGGAGGCAGGGGCTATGCATTTT.